This TCR beta chain is drawn from a study of blood T cell repertoires in COVID-19. The cohort comprised adults aged about 18 to 100 years residing in 20 to 30 US areas. CDR3 size: 15 residues. Germline CDR1 reads SGHNT; CDR2 reads YENEEA. The ends lost 1 base at V and 11 bases at J; junction bases unmatched: 12. As processed by the authors: Amplification with reference gene primers provided the estimates of nucleated cell counts. Method: immunoSEQ multiplex PCR; TCRdb's copy keeps in-frame clones and lacks some. The V and J calls and clone size are taken from that table; D and trimming were inferred from the DNA. The table has approximately 400,000 clones, approximately 93% seen once; the top ten hold more than 0.85%.

The V call is TRBV11-3, the J call TRBJ1-1; TRBD1 matches at 8 bases. The sequence was collected from a woman aged 35 to 49 who had been exposed to COVID-19. Sequencing was performed on PBMCs or T cells enriched from blood (not recorded which). CDR3 loop: CASSLGRTGYASAFF. The CDR3 DNA is TGTGCCAGCAGCTTAGGCAGGACAGGGTATGCCTCGGCTTTCTTT.